What follows are 27 T cell receptor beta chains derived from one specimen sequenced in a study of CD8 T cells in ankylosing spondylitis. Whole-study results and caveats: Made up of fewer than ten highly homologous variants, a TCR beta motif appeared characteristic of ankylosing spondylitis blood.

These receptors' targets are unknown. MiXCR was run by TCRdb on the 5' RACE reads, yielding one entry per CDR3 protein. The data hold around 430,000 distinct CDR3 sequences, with about 15% observed a single time. Sequencing was done on a sample of blood, either unsorted or a sorted T cell fraction (not recorded which). These TCRs come from a male donor with ankylosing spondylitis.

This clonotype came up a few times. The gene calls are TRBV12-3 or TRBV12-4 and TRBJ2-5, with a weak D call TRBD2 (7 bases). Trimming took 5 bases from V and 5 from J, leaving 15 bases between them. This CDR3 is built from 14 residues. The CDR3, as DNA: TGTGCCAGCAGTAACGCCAAGGGGGGGGAGACCCAGTACTTC. The encoded protein is CASSNAKGGETQYF.

This clonotype was recorded a few times. The chain combines TRBV7-9 with TRBJ1-2, with D unresolved. The germline CDR1 and CDR2 sequences are SEHNR and FQNEAQ (reference sequence). V lost 5 bases, J lost 4 bases, and 14 bases lay in between. This CDR3 is 14 amino acids long. CDR3 region: CASSVGSDFYGYTF. The CDR3 DNA reads as TGTGCCAGCAGCGTCGGCTCTGACTTCTATGGCTACACCTTC.

The V and J genes are TRBV12-3 or TRBV12-4 and TRBJ1-2, with D perhaps matching TRBD1 (6 bases). Deletions cut 3 bases from V and 8 bases from J, with 13 bases between. This CDR3 spans 13 amino acids. The CDR3, as DNA: TGTGCCAGCAGTTTCGGGGGCCCACTCGGCTACACCTTC. It yields the protein CASSFGGPLGYTF.

Only a few counts were recorded for this clonotype. The genes are TRBV5-6 and TRBJ1-2, with 8 bases matching TRBD1. The CDR3 has 14 residues. Looked up from germline, CDR1 is SGHDT and CDR2 is YYEEEE. V was pared by 0 bases and J by 4 bases, with 2 bases of the junction left unmatched. CDR3 nucleotide sequence: TGTGCCAGCAGCTTGGACAGGGGGACCTATGGCTACACCTTC. This gives the protein CASSLDRGTYGYTF.

As regards this clonotype: The CDR3 carries no conserved terminal phenylalanine or tryptophan, so it likely arises from a read error. The DNA is omitted, as the CDR3 cannot be located on it reliably, and the CDR3 follows TCRdb's listing. This chain connects TRBV11-2 to TRBJ2-1; the table's D call TRBD2 went unverified against the DNA. In germline, CDR1 is SGHAT, CDR2 FQNNGV. The CDR3 is 9 residues long, counting both termini. The CDR3 sequence: CASSLVGRI.

This clonotype was seen at least ten times. The gene calls are TRBV10-3 and TRBJ2-5, with 7 bases aligning to TRBD1. V was pared by 8 bases and J by 3 bases, with 6 bases of the junction left unmatched. Germline CDR1 reads ENHRY; CDR2 reads SYGVKD. The CDR3 has 13 amino acids. This chain's CDR3 is CAIRPTGKETQYF. DNA of the CDR3: TGTGCCATCCGCCCGACAGGGAAAGAGACCCAGTACTTC.

This clonotype was picked up a small number of times. The V and J genes are TRBV5-5 and TRBJ2-5; the D gene is possibly TRBD1 (6 bases). CDR1 and CDR2 (germline): SGHKS, YYEKEE (reference sequence). The V and J ends lost 4 bases and 0 bases respectively, with 19 bases between them. The CDR3 contains 17 residues. The chain's CDR3 is CASSRPLRQENQETQYF. In DNA form, the CDR3 reads TGTGCCAGCAGCAGGCCCTTGAGACAGGAGAACCAAGAGACCCAGTACTTC.

The chain couples TRBV2 to TRBJ2-3; D might be TRBD1 (6 bases). Germline V lookup: CDR1 SNHLY, CDR2 FYNNEI. CDR3 size: 16 residues. The ends were cut back, 7 bases at V and 10 bases at J, with 27 bases in the middle. In nucleotides, the CDR3 is TGTGCCAGCACCAAAGAGGGGGTTAGCGAGGCCGGGGCGCAGTATTTT. It yields the protein CASTKEGVSEAGAQYF.

The J gene is TRBJ2-3, the V gene TRBV9; 7 bases are a match to TRBD1. CDR1 and CDR2 from the germline V gene are SGDLS and YYNGEE. The CDR3 sequence is 16 residues long. Unmatched junction bases numbered 9, after V lost 3 bases and J lost 2 bases. The CDR3 DNA reads TGTGCCAGCAGCGGAGACAGGGCTGGGGACACAGATACGCAGTATTTT. Its translation is CASSGDRAGDTDTQYF.

There are a few counts of this clonotype. The J gene is TRBJ1-2, the V gene TRBV28; D gene ambiguous. V shed 3 bases and J shed 8 bases, with 10 bases lying between them. This CDR3 is built from 12 residues. Germline CDR1 and CDR2: MDHEN and SYDVKM. The CDR3 is CASSFQNWGYTF. CDR3 coding DNA: TGTGCCAGCAGTTTCCAGAACTGGGGCTACACCTTC.

This clonotype occurred a few times. The rearrangement uses TRBV7-3 and TRBJ2-7, with 9 positions matching TRBD1. The CDR3 consists of 17 residues. The germline gives CDR1 SGHTA, CDR2 FQGTGA. V shed 0 bases, J shed 5 bases, and the junction held 11 bases outside the gene matches. CDR3 DNA: TGTGCCAGCAGCTTAACAGGTGGAGGGACAGGGTACCACGAGCAGTACTTC. This sequence encodes CASSLTGGGTGYHEQYF.

This chain uses TRBV12-3 or TRBV12-4 with TRBJ1-5; TRBD1 matches at 7 bases. V lost 2 bases, J lost 7 bases, and 8 bases stayed unmatched. CDR3 length equals 15 residues. In DNA form, the CDR3 reads TGTGCCAGCAGTTTAAACCCCGGACAGGTGCAGCCCCAGCATTTT. This translates into CASSLNPGQVQPQHF.

This clonotype appeared a single time. This rearrangement joins TRBV20-1 to TRBJ1-1; weak D call: TRBD1 (6 bases). This CDR3 is built from 15 residues. V was cut by 6 bases and J by 1 base, with 18 bases left in between. Germline lookup yields CDR1 DFQATT and CDR2 SNEGSKA (reference sequence). CDR3 residues: CSASTGFGPNTEAFF. DNA for the CDR3: TGCAGTGCCTCTACAGGGTTCGGGCCGAACACTGAAGCTTTCTTT.

CDR3 coding DNA: TGCAGTGCTAGAGGGACAGGGGGCTTGAACACTGAAGCTTTCTTT. The encoded protein is CSARGTGGLNTEAFF. This chain joins TRBV20-1 and TRBJ1-1, with 11 bases that match TRBD1. The trim removed 1 base at V and 0 bases at J, leaving 1 base unmatched. Germline-derived CDR1 and CDR2 are DFQATT and SNEGSKA (reference sequence). The CDR3 consists of 15 residues.

The chain uses TRBV6-4 and TRBJ2-7; D possibly corresponds to TRBD1 (6 bases). V shed 7 bases and J shed 0 bases, with 13 bases lying between them. Germline CDR1 and CDR2: MRHNA and SNTAGT. The CDR3 loop spans 14 amino acids. CDR3 residues: CASTRTVSSYEQYF. CDR3 nucleotides: TGTGCCAGCACCCGGACAGTCAGCTCCTACGAGCAGTACTTC.

In DNA, the CDR3 is TGTGCCAGCAGCTCCGGACAGAACTTTTCACCCCTCCACTTT. It encodes CASSSGQNFSPLHF. V usage is TRBV5-5 and J usage is TRBJ1-6, with a tentative D call TRBD1 (6 bases). Trimming shortened V by 3 bases and J by 9 bases, and 13 bases separated the two germline ends. The CDR3 runs to 14 residues. Germline V lookup: CDR1 SGHKS, CDR2 YYEKEE (reference sequence).

The gene calls are TRBV11-3 and TRBJ2-5, with TRBD2 matching 11 bases. Germline V gives CDR1 SGHNT, CDR2 YENEEA. The trim removed 3 bases at V and 5 bases at J, leaving 11 bases unmatched. The CDR3 is 17 amino acids. CDR3 region: CASSLSSGGASSETQYF. In DNA form, the CDR3 reads TGTGCCAGCAGCTTGAGTAGCGGGGGGGCTAGTTCTGAGACCCAGTACTTC.

The rearrangement joins TRBV18 to TRBJ2-1, with D perhaps TRBD1 (5 bases). CDR3 length: 12 amino acids. CDR1 and CDR2 (germline): KGHSH, LQKENI. Trimming cost V 6 bases and J 7 bases, with 10 bases left between them. CDR3 loop: CASSATVNEQFF. DNA of the CDR3: TGTGCCAGCTCCGCGACAGTTAATGAGCAGTTCTTC.

This clonotype was counted ten times or more. The rearrangement uses TRBV7-2 and TRBJ2-3; 10 positions match TRBD2. Germline-derived CDR1 and CDR2 are SGHTA and FQGNSA. Trimming took 4 bases from V and 2 from J; bases not matched to a gene: 6. CDR3 length: 16 amino acids. The CDR3 reads CASSSGSGRATDTQYF. CDR3 sequence (DNA): TGTGCCAGCAGCTCAGGAAGCGGGAGGGCCACAGATACGCAGTATTTT.

The rearrangement joins TRBV20-1 to TRBJ1-3; a possible D gene is TRBD1 (5 bases). The germline gives CDR1 DFQATT, CDR2 SNEGSKA (reference sequence). The CDR3 loop spans 13 amino acids. The germline V and J ends were trimmed by 6 bases and 2 bases, with 11 bases remaining between them. CDR3 nucleotides: TGCAGTGCCGCCAGGGTCGCTGGAAACACCATATATTTT. Translation: CSAARVAGNTIYF.

The table lists this clonotype with many counts. The V and J genes are TRBV12-3 or TRBV12-4 and TRBJ2-6; a possible D gene is TRBD1 (6 bases). Trimming removed 8 bases at V and 3 bases at J, with 14 bases between. CDR3 size: 15 residues. Written as DNA, the CDR3 is TGTGCCAGCTGCAGGGGAGTGCGTGGGGCCAACGTCCTGACTTTC. It is translated as CASCRGVRGANVLTF.

The sample holds a few counts of this clonotype. This chain links TRBV6-4 with TRBJ2-1; D is perhaps TRBD1 (6 bases). There are 16 residues in the CDR3. The V and J ends lost 8 bases and 0 bases respectively, with 17 bases between them. The germline gives CDR1 MRHNA, CDR2 SNTAGT. CDR3: CASAKGEKSSYNEQFF. DNA for the CDR3: TGTGCCAGCGCCAAGGGGGAAAAGAGCTCCTACAATGAGCAGTTCTTC.

The chain recombines TRBV6-1 with TRBJ2-7; 9 nucleotides line up with TRBD2. CDR3 length: 13 amino acids. Trimming took 6 bases from V and 7 from J; bases not matched to a gene: 7. Germline V gives CDR1 MNHNS, CDR2 SASEGT. The CDR3 nucleotides are TGTGCCAGCAGGTTTAGCGGGAGCCAAGAGCAGTACTTC. The encoded protein is CASRFSGSQEQYF.

This clonotype was counted between two and nine times. The J gene is TRBJ1-1, the V gene TRBV12-3 or TRBV12-4, with D possibly being TRBD1 (5 bases). Deletions cut 5 bases from V and 5 bases from J, with 15 bases between. The CDR3 contains 14 residues. For the CDR3, the DNA is TGTGCCAGCAGTGCGGGGCCCTGGGGAACTGAAGCTTTCTTT. It translates to CASSAGPWGTEAFF.

This clonotype was detected many times. This chain links TRBV12-3 or TRBV12-4 with TRBJ1-4; 8 bases map to TRBD1. The CDR3 is made up of 11 amino acids. V dropped 7 bases and J dropped 17; count of bases not matched to a gene: 9. DNA for the CDR3: TGTGCCAGCACCTCTGGACAGGGTTTATTTTTT. It is translated as CASTSGQGLFF.

The chain uses TRBV20-1 and TRBJ2-2; 7 bases align to TRBD1. V lost 3 bases and J lost 4; bases outside the gene matches: 5. Per the germline V gene, CDR1 is DFQATT and CDR2 is SNEGSKA (reference sequence). This CDR3 is built from 14 residues. Here the CDR3 DNA reads TGCAGTGCTAGTGGGCAGGGGGTCACCGGGGAGCTGTTTTTT. Its protein product is CSASGQGVTGELFF.

This clonotype was detected only a few times. J is TRBJ1-5 and V is TRBV6-1; 7 nucleotides match TRBD1. The V gene end was trimmed by 5 bases and the J gene end by 0 bases; junction bases not matched to a gene: 10. Germline V lookup: CDR1 MNHNS, CDR2 SASEGT. The CDR3 is 17 residues long. CDR3 residues: CASSRQGGQGSNQPQHF. The CDR3 DNA reads TGTGCCAGCAGTCGACAGGGAGGCCAGGGTAGCAATCAGCCCCAGCATTTT.